The present T cell receptor (beta chain) was sequenced within a study of blood T cell repertoires in COVID-19. Germline CDR1 reads SNHLY; CDR2 reads FYNNEI. CDR3 length equals 12 residues. V lost 5 bases to trimming and J lost 11 bases; unmatched junction nucleotides: 4. TCRdb keeps only in-frame clones here, not all; method: immunoSEQ multiplex PCR. The data contain 150,000 to 200,000 clones, more than 75% of them singletons. This clonotype originated in a man in his fifties who had recovered from COVID-19. Sequences were obtained from peripheral blood. V and J are TRBV2 and TRBJ1-1; TRBD1 matches at 11 bases. CDR3: CASSYGQGAAFF. The CDR3 nucleotides are TGTGCCAGCAGTTACGGACAGGGGGCCGCTTTCTTT.